This T cell receptor (beta chain) was captured by sequencing in a study of T cells in Graves' hyperthyroidism and ophthalmopathy. Overall study findings and caveats: In the analysis, a 13 V-J model separated ophthalmopathy from stable hyperthyroidism.

Turning to this clonotype: Antigen: not known.

The CDR3 regions of TCR beta were amplified from RNA transcripts. Carried out on the TCR CDR3, a first-round RT-PCR used the HTBI primer set. Using its own MiXCR run on the multiplex PCR reads, TCRdb lists one record per CDR3 protein. The sample has approximately 690,000 distinct CDR3 sequences, around 21% seen once. The TCR comes from a man aged 25-40 years with Graves' ophthalmopathy. The sample taken for sequencing was blood.

The CDR3 DNA reads TGCAGTGCTAGAGATGAGAGCGGGAGTTCCTACAATGAGCAGTTCTTC. Encoded protein: CSARDESGSSYNEQFF. V gene TRBV20-1 combines with J gene TRBJ2-1; 8 positions agree with TRBD2. Trimming at V came to 0 bases and at J to 1 base, leaving 5 bases not matched to a gene. This CDR3 spans 16 amino acids. CDR1 DFQATT and CDR2 SNEGSKA come from the germline V gene (reference sequence).